Listed below are T cell receptor beta chains from one sample, sequenced in a study of T-cell memory formation after mild COVID-19. MiXCR was run by TCRdb on the 5' RACE reads, yielding one entry per CDR3 protein. Of about 350,000 distinct CDR3 sequences in the sample, about an eighth were seen once. Sequenced input: PBMCs or a T cell subset sorted from them (not recorded which). These receptors all come from a man between 18 and 29 years old who had mild COVID-19 (a few samples of this study predate the infection). Cell type and time point are not known. Each CDR3 is given with its conserved first and last residue. The D gene is left open where the match is weak. Clone size is given for some rows only: seen once, a few or many times, or a class if the clone is expanded.

clone_size	v_call	d_call	j_call	cdr3_nt	cdr3_aa
many	TRBV20-1	NA	TRBJ1-5	TGCAGTGCTCCCAGACTTAGCAATCAGCCCCAGCATTTT	CSAPRLSNQPQHF
few	TRBV6-4	NA	TRBJ1-1	TGTGCCAGCAGAGAAGTCACGGGGGCTGAAGCTTTCTTT	CASREVTGAEAFF
NA	TRBV7-2	NA	TRBJ1-2	TGTGCCAGCAGCTTAGCTCGTGGCAGGGCCAGAAACTATGGCTACACCTTC	CASSLARGRARNYGYTF
NA	TRBV7-6	NA	TRBJ2-5	TGTGCCAGCAGCCAAACCACAGGGCGTGGGCAAGAGACCCAGTACTTC	CASSQTTGRGQETQYF
few	TRBV10-2	TRBD1	TRBJ1-6	TGCGCCAGCAGTGGACAGGGGTATAATTCACCCCTCCACTTT	CASSGQGYNSPLHF
NA	TRBV6-5	NA	TRBJ2-2	TGTGCCAGCACCCACCCTTTGACCGGGGAGCTGTTTTTT	CASTHPLTGELFF
NA	TRBV3-1	NA	TRBJ1-1	TGTGCCAGCAGCCATGGACAGCAGAACACTGAAGCTTTCTTT	CASSHGQQNTEAFF
few	TRBV7-2	NA	TRBJ1-5	TGTGCCAGCAGCTTAGTTTCTGGGGCGCTGAGCAATCAGCCCCAGCATTTT	CASSLVSGALSNQPQHF
NA	TRBV4-1	NA	TRBJ2-3	TGCGCCAGCAGCCAAGTCGGGGCGGGCACAGATACGCAGTATTTT	CASSQVGAGTDTQYF
many	TRBV5-1	NA	TRBJ2-2	TGCGCCAGCAGCTTCCAACAGGGCTCCGGGGAGCTGTTTTTT	CASSFQQGSGELFF
NA	TRBV6-2/TRBV6-3	NA	TRBJ1-5	TGTGCCAGCAGTTACCAAGCCGATTCCCAGGGCTGGAGCAATCAGCCCCAGCATTTT	CASSYQADSQGWSNQPQHF
few	TRBV4-1	TRBD2	TRBJ2-1	TGCGCCAGCAGCCAACTCCGGGGACTAGGTTATTTGGAGCAGTTCTTC	CASSQLRGLGYLEQFF
few	TRBV6-2/TRBV6-3	NA	TRBJ1-5	TGTGCCAGCAGCCGACCCGGGACCGCGGTTAATCAGCCCCAGCATTTT	CASSRPGTAVNQPQHF
few	TRBV12-3/TRBV12-4	TRBD1	TRBJ1-6	TGTGCCAGCATCCCTAACGGACAGGAATCACCCCTCCACTTT	CASIPNGQESPLHF
NA	TRBV6-2/TRBV6-3	TRBD2	TRBJ2-3	TGTGCCTCGAGGACTAGCGGGGGCCGAGATACGCAGTATTTT	CASRTSGGRDTQYF
NA	TRBV6-5	NA	TRBJ2-7	TGTGCCAGCAGTTACTCTTCCGGACTCTACGAGCAGTACTTC	CASSYSSGLYEQYF
NA	TRBV7-8	TRBD1	TRBJ1-2	TGTGCCAGCAGCTTGGACAGGGGGCCTGGCTACACCTTC	CASSLDRGPGYTF
few	TRBV6-2/TRBV6-3	TRBD1	TRBJ1-2	TGTGCCAGCTACAGGGGAGTTTATGGCTACACCTTC	CASYRGVYGYTF
NA	TRBV6-2/TRBV6-3	TRBD1	TRBJ2-5	TGTGCCAGCAGCCCGGGGACAGCGTACCAAGAGACCCAGTACTTC	CASSPGTAYQETQYF
NA	TRBV5-1	NA	TRBJ1-6	TGCGCCAGCAGCTTGGGCGGGGAGCTCTCACCCCTCCACTTT	CASSLGGELSPLHF
many	TRBV6-2/TRBV6-3	TRBD1	TRBJ1-6	TGTGCCAGCACCGCGGGACAGAGAAATAATTCACCCCTCCACTTT	CASTAGQRNNSPLHF
few	TRBV7-2	TRBD1	TRBJ1-2	TGTGCCAGCAGTTTCGGGACAGGGAGAGGCTACACCTTC	CASSFGTGRGYTF
NA	TRBV5-1	NA	TRBJ1-1	TGCGCCAGCAGCTCAGGCTGGGGGGTAGACACTGAAGCTTTCTTT	CASSSGWGVDTEAFF
many	TRBV3-1	NA	TRBJ2-7	TGTGCCAGCAGCCAAGAGGGTCGGGGGTTCATCTCCTACGAGCAGTACTTC	CASSQEGRGFISYEQYF
NA	TRBV12-5	NA	TRBJ2-5	TGTGCTAGTGGGGACCCTCAGGGCCAAGAGACCCAGTACTTC	CASGDPQGQETQYF
few	TRBV20-1	NA	TRBJ1-4	TGCAGTGCTCCGGACAGAGTTAATGAAAAACTGTTTTTT	CSAPDRVNEKLFF
few	TRBV7-2	NA	TRBJ1-6	TGTGCCAGCCGCATGGCCGGGACAACCTATAATTCACCCCTCCACTTT	CASRMAGTTYNSPLHF
NA	TRBV10-3	NA	TRBJ2-3	TGTGCCATCGGGGGGTGGGGCACAGATACGCAGTATTTT	CAIGGWGTDTQYF
few	TRBV20-1	NA	TRBJ2-7	TGCAGTGCTAGCCTCGATTTCACTAGTCTCTCCTACGAGCAGTACTTC	CSASLDFTSLSYEQYF
NA	TRBV4-1	NA	TRBJ2-4	TGCGCCAGCAGCCAAGATCTGGGCCCTAGGGGGGGAAACATTCAGTACTTC	CASSQDLGPRGGNIQYF
many	TRBV4-3	NA	TRBJ1-2	TGCGCCAGCAGCCAAGATCGGGGAAGAGGCTACACCTTC	CASSQDRGRGYTF
NA	TRBV29-1	TRBD1	TRBJ1-1	TGCAGCGTTGACCGACAGGGTGGCGGTCGGACTGAAGCTTTCTTT	CSVDRQGGGRTEAFF
NA	TRBV7-6	NA	TRBJ2-7	TGTGCCAGCAGCCAGCCGGGACACCCCTACGAGCAGTACTTC	CASSQPGHPYEQYF
few	TRBV6-5	NA	TRBJ1-1	TGTGCCAGCAGTTCCCCACACTCCCAGGGAACTGAAGCTTTCTTT	CASSSPHSQGTEAFF
NA	TRBV7-8	TRBD1	TRBJ1-1	TGTGCCAGCAGCTTAAATGTCGGACAGGGTGTACGCACTGAAGCTTTCTTT	CASSLNVGQGVRTEAFF
many	TRBV4-3	TRBD1	TRBJ2-2	TGCGCCAGCAGCCAAGAAGGACAGGGATCGGGCACCGGGGAGCTGTTTTTT	CASSQEGQGSGTGELFF
few	TRBV20-1	TRBD1	TRBJ2-2	TGCAGCAGCAGGACAGGGGGCGGGAACACCGGGGAGCTGTTTTTT	CSSRTGGGNTGELFF
NA	TRBV15	TRBD1	TRBJ2-7	TGTGCCACCAGCAGGGGACAGCCTGGGGATTACGAGCAGTACTTC	CATSRGQPGDYEQYF
NA	TRBV5-5	NA	TRBJ1-6	TGTGCCAGCAGCAGCTCGGGACATCCGATTTCACCCCTCCACTTT	CASSSSGHPISPLHF
NA	TRBV11-2	TRBD1	TRBJ2-3	TGTGCCAGCAGCTCAACACAGGGGCGGAGCACAGATACGCAGTATTTT	CASSSTQGRSTDTQYF
NA	TRBV4-2	NA	TRBJ2-5	TGTGCCAGCAGCCAAGGGTACAGGGTGGAGACCCAGTACTTC	CASSQGYRVETQYF
NA	TRBV20-1	TRBD1	TRBJ1-3	TGCAGTGCTAGAGATCAAGAAGGGGGCCACACCATATATTTT	CSARDQEGGHTIYF
few	TRBV20-1	NA	TRBJ2-5	TGCAGTGTACCAGCCCGGACCCTCCAAGAGACCCAGTACTTC	CSVPARTLQETQYF
many	TRBV5-1	TRBD1	TRBJ2-7	TGCGCCAGCAGCTACGGGACAGGGGGCGGAGAGCAGTACTTC	CASSYGTGGGEQYF
NA	TRBV5-1	NA	TRBJ2-7	TGCGCCAGCAGCCCCCGTGGGGTCGAGCAGTACTTC	CASSPRGVEQYF
NA	TRBV18	NA	TRBJ2-2	TGTGCCAGCTCACCACAAGGACACCTGAACACCGGGGAGCTGTTTTTT	CASSPQGHLNTGELFF
many	TRBV7-2	NA	TRBJ2-7	TGTGCCAGCAGCTCAGGTCCTTTGGGGGCCTCCTACGAGCAGTACTTC	CASSSGPLGASYEQYF
NA	TRBV6-6	NA	TRBJ2-2	TGTGCCAGCATTGGGAAACAAGACAACACCGGGGAGCTGTTTTTT	CASIGKQDNTGELFF
NA	TRBV10-3	NA	TRBJ2-3	TGTGCCATCAGTGACCCTCCTCCCCGGGACACCTACACAGATACGCAGTATTTT	CAISDPPPRDTYTDTQYF
few	TRBV20-1	NA	TRBJ1-2	TGCAGTGCTAGCGGCGGGGCAGAGGGCTATGGCTACACCTTC	CSASGGAEGYGYTF
few	TRBV19	TRBD1	TRBJ2-7	TGTGCCAGTAGTATAAGGGGGCAGGCCGAGCAGTACTTC	CASSIRGQAEQYF
NA	TRBV20-1	NA	TRBJ2-1	TGCAGTGCTAGAGATTTTCCCCATGAGCAGTTCTTC	CSARDFPHEQFF
many	TRBV12-3/TRBV12-4	NA	TRBJ2-7	TGTGCCAGCAGCTTTCGACGCTACGAGCAGTACTTC	CASSFRRYEQYF
few	TRBV11-2	TRBD2	TRBJ2-5	TGTGCCAGCACCCCCTGGGCGGGGGGACAAGAGACCCAGTACTTC	CASTPWAGGQETQYF
NA	TRBV4-3	NA	TRBJ1-1	TGCGCCAGCAGATTAGAAGGGGGTGCGGTGAACACTGAAGCTTTCTTT	CASRLEGGAVNTEAFF